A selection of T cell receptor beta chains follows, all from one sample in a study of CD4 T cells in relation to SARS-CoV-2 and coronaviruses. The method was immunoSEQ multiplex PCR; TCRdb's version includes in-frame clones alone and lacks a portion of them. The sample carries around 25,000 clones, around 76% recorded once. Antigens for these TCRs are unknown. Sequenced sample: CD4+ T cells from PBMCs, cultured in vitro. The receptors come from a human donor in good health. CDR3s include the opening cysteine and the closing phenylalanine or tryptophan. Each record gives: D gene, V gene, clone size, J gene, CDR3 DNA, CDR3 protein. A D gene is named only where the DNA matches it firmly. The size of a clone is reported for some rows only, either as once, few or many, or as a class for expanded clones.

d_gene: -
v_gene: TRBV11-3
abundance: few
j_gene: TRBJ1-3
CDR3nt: TGTGCCAGCAGCCTCTCCCCGGGGGACGGAAACACCATATATTTT
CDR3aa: CASSLSPGDGNTIYF

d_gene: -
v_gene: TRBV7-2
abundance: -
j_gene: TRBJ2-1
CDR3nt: TGTGCCAGCAGCCCCTGGGGGGCGATGGGCAATGAGCAGTTCTTC
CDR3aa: CASSPWGAMGNEQFF

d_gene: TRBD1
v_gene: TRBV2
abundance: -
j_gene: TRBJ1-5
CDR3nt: TGTGCCAGCAGCCACGGACAGGGGGGTTATGGCAATCAGCCCCAGCATTTT
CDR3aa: CASSHGQGGYGNQPQHF

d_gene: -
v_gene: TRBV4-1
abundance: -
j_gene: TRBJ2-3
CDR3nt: TGCGCCAGCAGCTTCACAGGGCAGGATACGCAGTATTTT
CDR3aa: CASSFTGQDTQYF

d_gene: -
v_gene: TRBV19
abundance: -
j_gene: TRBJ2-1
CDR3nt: TGTGCCAGTAGTATAGCGGGGATCTACAATGAGCAGTTCTTC
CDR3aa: CASSIAGIYNEQFF

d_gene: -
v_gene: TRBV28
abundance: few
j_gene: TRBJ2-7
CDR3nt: TGTGCCAGCCGCCCCGGGGGTACCTCCTACGAGCAGTACTTC
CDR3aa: CASRPGGTSYEQYF

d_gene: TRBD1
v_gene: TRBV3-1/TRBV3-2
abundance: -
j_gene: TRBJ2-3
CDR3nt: TGTGCCAGCAGCCAAGAACCATTAAGGACAGGACAAAACACAGATACGCAGTATTTT
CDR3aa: CASSQEPLRTGQNTDTQYF

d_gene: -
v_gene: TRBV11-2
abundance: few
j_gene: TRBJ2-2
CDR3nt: TGTGCCAGCAGCTTACTAGGGCCCGGGGTCGGGGAGCTGTTTTTT
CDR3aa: CASSLLGPGVGELFF

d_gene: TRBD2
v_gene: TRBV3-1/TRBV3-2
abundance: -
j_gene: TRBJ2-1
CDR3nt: TGTGCCAGCAGCCAAGGGACTAGCGAGACCTACAATGAGCAGTTCTTC
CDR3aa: CASSQGTSETYNEQFF

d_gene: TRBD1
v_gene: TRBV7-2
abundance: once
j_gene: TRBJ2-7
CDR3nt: TGTGCCAGCAGTTCCGACAGGGGGCCCTACGAGCAGTACTTC
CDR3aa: CASSSDRGPYEQYF

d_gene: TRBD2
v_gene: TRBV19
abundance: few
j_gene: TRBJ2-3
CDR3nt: TGTGCCAGTACCATGACTAGCGGAACAGATACGCAGTATTTT
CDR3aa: CASTMTSGTDTQYF

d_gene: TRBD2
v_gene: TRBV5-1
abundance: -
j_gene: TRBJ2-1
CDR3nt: TGCGCCAGCAGCTGGACTAGCGGGGGGGCTCAGTACAATGAGCAGTTCTTC
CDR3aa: CASSWTSGGAQYNEQFF

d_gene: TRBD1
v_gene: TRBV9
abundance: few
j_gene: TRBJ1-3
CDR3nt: TGTGCCAGCAGCGAGTCTGGGGGGACAGGCTCTGGAAACACCATATATTTT
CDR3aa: CASSESGGTGSGNTIYF

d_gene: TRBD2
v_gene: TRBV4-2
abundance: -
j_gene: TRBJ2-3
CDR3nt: TGTGCCAGCAGCCAAGAGGCAGCGGGAGCCGGAGATACGCAGTATTTT
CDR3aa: CASSQEAAGAGDTQYF

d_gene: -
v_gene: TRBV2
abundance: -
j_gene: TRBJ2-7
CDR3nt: TGTGCCAGCAGTGATGAGGGCTACGAGCAGTACTTC
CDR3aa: CASSDEGYEQYF

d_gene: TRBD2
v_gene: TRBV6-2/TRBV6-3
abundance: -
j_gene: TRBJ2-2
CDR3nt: TGTGCCAGCAGTTTTCGGACGGGAGGGCCCGACACCGGGGAGCTGTTTTTT
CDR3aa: CASSFRTGGPDTGELFF

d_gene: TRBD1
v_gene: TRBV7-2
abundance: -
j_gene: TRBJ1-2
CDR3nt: TGTGCCAGCAGCTTAGGCTACAGGGGGCGCAGCTATGGCTACACCTTC
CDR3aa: CASSLGYRGRSYGYTF

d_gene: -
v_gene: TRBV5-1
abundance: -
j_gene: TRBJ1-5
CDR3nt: TGCGCCAGCAGCTTGGGTCTGGATCAGCCCCAGCATTTT
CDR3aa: CASSLGLDQPQHF

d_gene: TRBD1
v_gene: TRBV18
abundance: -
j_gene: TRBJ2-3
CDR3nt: TGTGCCAGCTCACGAGGGACAGGGTCAGATACGCAGTATTTT
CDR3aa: CASSRGTGSDTQYF

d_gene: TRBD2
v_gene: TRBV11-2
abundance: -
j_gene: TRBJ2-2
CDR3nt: TGTGCCAGCAGCCGGACTAGCGTGAGCACCGGGGAGCTGTTTTTT
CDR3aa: CASSRTSVSTGELFF

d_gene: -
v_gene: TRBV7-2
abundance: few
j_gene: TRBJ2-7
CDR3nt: TGTGCCAGCAGCCGCGGGCCTTTGCAGTACTTC
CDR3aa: CASSRGPLQYF

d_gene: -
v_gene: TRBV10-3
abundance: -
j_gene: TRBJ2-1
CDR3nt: TGTGCCATCAAGAGGGGGTTAGCTGCGGACTACAATGAGCAGTTCTTC
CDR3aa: CAIKRGLAADYNEQFF

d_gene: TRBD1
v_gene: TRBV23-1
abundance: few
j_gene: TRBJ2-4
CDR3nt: TGCGCCAGCAGTCCCCCCAGGTACAGGGGAGAATGGGTGGTAGCCAAAAACATTCAGTACTTC
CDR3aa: CASSPPRYRGEWVVAKNIQYF

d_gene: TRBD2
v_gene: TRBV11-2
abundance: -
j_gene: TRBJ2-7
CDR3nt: TGTGCCAGCAGCACGGCCGGGCTAGCGGGGGAATACGAGCAGTACTTC
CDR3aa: CASSTAGLAGEYEQYF

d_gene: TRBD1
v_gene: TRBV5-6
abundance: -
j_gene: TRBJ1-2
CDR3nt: TGTGCCAGCAGGCACATGACAGGGTGGGGTGGCTACACCTTC
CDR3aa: CASRHMTGWGGYTF